The 29 T cell receptor beta chains given below trace back to one sample, sequenced in a study of cytomegalovirus exposure and HLA in healthy donors. The PCR made use of 60 Vbeta and 13 Jbeta primers. The table came from immunoSEQ multiplex PCR; TCRdb's copy has only in-frame clones and leaves some out. The sample contains about 160,000 clones, more than 75% of which appear only once. Sequences were obtained from PBMCs. The receptors shown here come from a girl aged 10 to 17 in good health and CMV-seropositive.

The chain couples TRBV28 to TRBJ2-3, with 8 bases that match TRBD2. After removal of 4 bases from V and 5 bases from J, the junction contained 8 bases not matched to a gene. CDR1 MDHEN and CDR2 SYDVKM come from the germline V gene. CDR3 length: 15 residues. In DNA form, the CDR3 reads TGTGCCAGCAGTTCTTCCGGGGGGGCAGGAGATACGCAGTATTTT. This encodes CASSSSGGAGDTQYF.

About this clone: Other DNA sequences from this sample encode an identical CDR3 as well. The chain has TRBV2 and TRBJ2-2, with D possibly TRBD1 on 5 matching bases. This CDR3 spans 13 amino acids. V dropped 4 bases and J dropped 5 bases, with 8 bases sitting between them. Germline V gene data show CDR1 as SNHLY and CDR2 as FYNNEI. The CDR3 reads CASSGQGTGELFF. The DNA of the CDR3 is TGTGCCAGCAGTGGTCAGGGAACCGGGGAGCTGTTTTTT.

The chain recombines TRBV7-2 with TRBJ2-2, with a tentative D call TRBD1 (6 bases). Germline V gene data show CDR1 as SGHTA and CDR2 as FQGNSA. V lost 1 base to trimming and J lost 3 bases, with 9 bases between them. The CDR3 totals 15 residues. In nucleotides, the CDR3 is TGTGCCAGCAGCTTAGAAGGGGGATACACCGGGGAGCTGTTTTTT. Translated, it gives CASSLEGGYTGELFF.

In its sample, this clone was seen once. V and J are TRBV7-6 and TRBJ1-1; D is perhaps TRBD1 (5 bases). This CDR3 has 15 residues. Germline V gene data show CDR1 as SGHVS and CDR2 as FNYEAQ. Trimming cost V 5 bases and J 4 bases, with 17 bases left between them. Written as DNA, the CDR3 is TGTGCCAGCAGCCAATCGAACAGGTTAAGCACTGAAGCTTTCTTT. Its translation is CASSQSNRLSTEAFF.

The rearrangement uses TRBV21-1 and TRBJ1-1. TRBV21-1 is listed as a pseudogene. CDR3 length: 16 amino acids. CDR3 sequence (DNA): TGTGCCAGCAGCAAAGCGCTGGAGGGGTTGAACACTGAAGCTTTCTTT. The encoded protein is CASSKALEGLNTEAFF.

This chain uses TRBV6-1 with TRBJ2-7; D is possibly TRBD2 (5 bases). V lost 2 bases and J lost 4, with 21 bases in between. This CDR3 is 17 amino acids long. Germline loops: CDR1 MNHNS, CDR2 SASEGT. CDR3 residues: CASSEPPEMRALYEQYF. The CDR3 DNA follows: TGTGCCAGCAGTGAACCGCCTGAGATGAGGGCTCTGTACGAGCAGTACTTC.

The rearrangement links TRBV7-6 to TRBJ2-6, with 7 bases lining up with TRBD1. The CDR3 is 18 residues long. J lost 0 bases, V lost 5 bases, and 10 bases had no gene match. Germline V gene sequence: CDR1 SGHVS, CDR2 FNYEAQ. CDR3 in DNA: TGTGCCAGCAGCCACACCGGGACAGAAGACTCTGGGGCCAACGTCCTGACTTTC. Protein: CASSHTGTEDSGANVLTF.

The CDR3 loop is CASSLRGGVVKTSGSGDTQYF. Here the CDR3 DNA reads TGTGCCAGCAGCTTACGCGGGGGCGTGGTCAAGACTAGCGGGAGTGGAGATACGCAGTATTTT. The chain couples TRBV13 to TRBJ2-3; 12 positions agree with TRBD2. V gave up 2 bases and J gave up 5 bases; unmatched junction bases: 20. CDR3 size: 21 residues. The germline V gene encodes CDR1 PRHDT and CDR2 FYEKMQ (reference sequence).

The chain has TRBV25-1 and TRBJ2-7; TRBD1 is a possible D gene (6 bases). Germline V gene data show CDR1 as MGHDK and CDR2 as SYGVNS. V shed 6 bases and J shed 3 bases, with 9 bases lying between them. This CDR3 is 12 amino acids long. Here the CDR3 reads CASSPDSYEQYF. The CDR3 nucleotides read TGTGCCAGCAGCCCGGACAGCTACGAGCAGTACTTC.

The genes are TRBV7-8 and TRBJ2-7; the D gene is possibly TRBD1 (6 bases). V lost 1 base, J lost 2 bases, and 12 bases lay in between. Germline CDR1 reads SGHVS; CDR2 reads FQNEAQ. The CDR3 is made up of 15 amino acids. Here the CDR3 reads CASSLDLPGAYEQYF. DNA for the CDR3: TGTGCCAGCAGCTTAGATTTACCAGGGGCCTACGAGCAGTACTTC.

J is TRBJ2-7 and V is TRBV10-2; possibly TRBD1 for D (5 bases). Germline assignment: CDR1 WSHSY and CDR2 SAAADI. The CDR3 is 13 amino acids. The ends were cut back, 2 bases at V and 3 bases at J, with 8 bases in the middle. In DNA, the CDR3 is TGCGCCAGCAGTGAGATTAGGGGCTACGAGCAGTACTTC. This codes for CASSEIRGYEQYF.

The chain employs TRBV9 and TRBJ2-5; perhaps TRBD2 as D (6 bases). The germline V and J ends were trimmed by 3 bases and 3 bases, with 21 bases remaining between them. This CDR3 region has 17 residues. CDR1 is SGDLS and CDR2 is YYNGEE in the germline V gene. The CDR3 is CASSAWGPGAWKETQYF. Written as DNA, the CDR3 is TGTGCCAGCAGCGCATGGGGCCCGGGAGCTTGGAAAGAGACCCAGTACTTC.

This clone was seen a handful of times. The J gene is TRBJ2-5, the V gene TRBV19, with 7 bases lining up with TRBD1. J was trimmed by 5 bases and V by 5 bases; bases with no gene match: 5. Germline CDR1 LNHDA, CDR2 SQIVND (reference sequence). The CDR3 is 13 amino acids. CDR3: CASSSSDRETQYF. CDR3 coding DNA: TGTGCCAGTAGTTCCTCGGACAGGGAGACCCAGTACTTC.

The V and J genes are TRBV5-1 and TRBJ1-5; 8 nucleotides line up with TRBD1. CDR3 length: 17 amino acids. From germline, CDR1 is SGHRS and CDR2 YFSETQ. Unmatched junction bases numbered 14, after V lost 0 bases and J lost 9 bases. This CDR3 reads CASSLGRRGLGRRPQHF. CDR3 DNA sequence: TGCGCCAGCAGCTTGGGGCGCAGGGGGCTTGGCCGGCGGCCCCAGCATTTT.

This chain joins TRBV5-1 and TRBJ2-3; TRBD1 might be the D (5 bases). The germline gives CDR1 SGHRS, CDR2 YFSETQ. Trimming left V 2 bases short and J 0 bases short, with 10 bases between. This CDR3 comprises 15 residues. The CDR3 loop is CASSLGRASTDTQYF. The CDR3 DNA follows: TGCGCCAGCAGCTTAGGCAGGGCGAGCACAGATACGCAGTATTTT.

The V call is TRBV2, the J call TRBJ2-3; D is perhaps TRBD2 (6 bases). Germline CDR1 and CDR2: SNHLY and FYNNEI. V dropped 8 bases and J dropped 3 bases, with 18 bases sitting between them. The CDR3 spans 15 residues. DNA for the CDR3: TGTGCCAGCGGAGGAAGACTAGGATTGACAGATACGCAGTATTTT. It is translated as CASGGRLGLTDTQYF.

The rearrangement joins TRBV9 to TRBJ2-1; D is undetermined. From germline, CDR1 is SGDLS and CDR2 YYNGEE. This CDR3 comprises 13 residues. The V gene lost 3 bases and the J gene lost 2 bases, with 6 bases spanning the gap. CDR3 DNA sequence: TGTGCCAGCAGCGCTAGGCCCTACAATGAGCAGTTCTTC. Translating it yields CASSARPYNEQFF.

This clone turned up a few times. The rearrangement links TRBV12-5 to TRBJ1-5; TRBD1 matches 9 bases. Trimming at V came to 0 bases and at J to 1 base, leaving 13 bases not matched to a gene. The CDR3 runs to 20 residues. From germline, CDR1 is LGHNT and CDR2 FRNRAP. DNA for the CDR3: TGTGCTAGTGGTTTGGTTTTGGTACGTGACAGGGGGGTGAGCAATCAGCCCCAGCATTTT. Protein sequence: CASGLVLVRDRGVSNQPQHF.

The chain couples TRBV27 to TRBJ2-7, with TRBD1 matching over 7 bases. With 6 bases clipped from V and 4 bases from J, the junction kept 3 bases outside the gene matches. There are 12 residues in the CDR3. The germline V gene encodes CDR1 MNHEY and CDR2 SMNVEV (reference sequence). The CDR3 DNA sequence: TGTGCCAGCAGACAACAGGGGTACGAGCAGTACTTC. Its protein is CASRQQGYEQYF.

The V and J genes are TRBV7-6 and TRBJ2-3; D is ambiguous. V was clipped by 1 base and J by 0 bases, with 8 bases between them. This CDR3 has 15 residues. CDR1 and CDR2 (germline): SGHVS, FNYEAQ. In nucleotides, the CDR3 is TGTGCCAGCAGCTTAGATTGGCGGAGCACAGATACGCAGTATTTT. Its protein is CASSLDWRSTDTQYF.

As DNA, the CDR3 is TGCGCCAGCAGTGGAGGCCCAGGGGATCCATCTGGAAACACCATATATTTT. It translates to CASSGGPGDPSGNTIYF. This chain uses TRBV10-1 with TRBJ1-3; possible D gene TRBD1, 6 bases. The CDR3 has 17 residues. CDR1 and CDR2 (germline): WNHNN, SYGVQD (reference sequence). V lost 4 bases and J lost 1, with 17 bases in between.

This rearrangement joins TRBV28 to TRBJ2-5, with D tentatively TRBD1 (5 bases). With the DNA end fitting TRBJ2-7 better, the J assignment may be wrong. The germline gives CDR1 MDHEN, CDR2 SYDVKM. The CDR3 runs to 15 residues. The CDR3 nucleotides are TGTGCCAGCAGTTTAGACAGCACCAGCTCCTACGAGCAGTACTTC. Translation gives CASSLDSTSSYEQYF.

The chain employs TRBV4-1 and TRBJ2-5; TRBD2 agrees at 11 bases. CDR3 size: 21 residues. The V segment lost 0 bases and the J segment 4 bases; nucleotides outside the gene matches: 19. In germline, CDR1 is MGHRA, CDR2 YSYEKL. The CDR3 DNA is TGCGCCAGCAGCCAAGATCAATTATCTAGGGCTAGCGGGAGGAGGCCAGAGACCCAGTACTTC. Translating it yields CASSQDQLSRASGRRPETQYF.

This chain joins TRBV11-2 and TRBJ2-7; 8 nucleotides agree with TRBD2. After removal of 3 bases from V and 3 bases from J, the junction contained 4 bases not matched to a gene. Per the germline V gene, CDR1 is SGHAT and CDR2 is FQNNGV. There are 14 residues in the CDR3. The CDR3 region is CASSFGGVVYEQYF. CDR3 in DNA: TGTGCCAGCAGCTTCGGGGGGGTAGTCTACGAGCAGTACTTC.

The chain links TRBV5-5 to TRBJ2-5; D unclear. Trimming shortened V by 3 bases and J by 2 bases, and 17 bases separated the two germline ends. The CDR3 sequence is 16 residues long. CDR1 SGHKS and CDR2 YYEKEE come from the germline V gene (reference sequence). CDR3 in DNA: TGTGCCAGCAGCTCTAAAATACAGTTCCGGCAAGAGACCCAGTACTTC. It yields the protein CASSSKIQFRQETQYF.

J is TRBJ2-5 and V is TRBV7-9; D is unclear. Trimming removed 5 bases from V and 1 base from J, with 11 bases in between. Germline V gives CDR1 SEHNR, CDR2 FQNEAQ (reference sequence). This CDR3 region has 14 residues. The CDR3 region is CASSADSLQETQYF. The CDR3 DNA follows: TGTGCCAGCAGCGCCGACTCGCTCCAAGAGACCCAGTACTTC. Full variable domain (outside the CDR3, taken from reference TRBV7-9 and TRBJ2-5): DTGVSQNPRHKITKRGQNVTFRCDPISEHNRLYWYRQTLGQGPEFLTYFQNEAQLEKSRLLSDRFSAERPKGSFSTLEIQRTEQGDSAMYLCASSADSLQETQYFGPGTRLLVL.

The chain uses TRBV4-1 and TRBJ2-7; TRBD2 aligns across 10 bases. The CDR3 length is 14 residues. Germline-derived CDR1 and CDR2 are MGHRA and YSYEKL. The J segment lost 7 bases and the V segment lost 2 bases, leaving 5 bases of the junction unmatched. This chain's CDR3 is CASSQLAGVSEQYF. The CDR3, as DNA: TGCGCCAGCAGCCAACTAGCGGGAGTGAGTGAGCAGTACTTC.

As for this clone: The junction shows a germline mismatch at one end, possibly a read error. The chain joins TRBV7-7 to TRBJ2-5, with a weak D call TRBD2 (5 bases). Per the germline V gene, CDR1 is SSHAT and CDR2 is FNYEAQ (reference sequence). The CDR3 is made up of 13 amino acids. DNA for the CDR3: TGTGCTAGCAGCACAGACGGGGAAGAGACCCAGTACTTC. It translates to CASSTDGEETQYF. Filled out from reference TRBV7-7 and TRBJ2-5, the complete variable domain reads GAGVSQSPRYKVTKRGQDVTLRCDPISSHATLYWYQQALGQGPEFLTYFNYEAQPDKSGLPSDRFSAERPEGSISTLTIQRTEQRDSAMYRCASSTDGEETQYFGPGTRLLVL.

Here the CDR3 DNA reads TGTGCCAGCAGGCAGCGGGACTACCAAGAGACCCAGTACTTC. Translated: CASRQRDYQETQYF. The gene calls are TRBV27 and TRBJ2-5, with TRBD2 identical over 7 bases. V lost 6 bases to trimming and J lost 0 bases; unmatched junction nucleotides: 4. Per the germline V gene, CDR1 is MNHEY and CDR2 is SMNVEV (reference sequence). CDR3 length: 14 amino acids.